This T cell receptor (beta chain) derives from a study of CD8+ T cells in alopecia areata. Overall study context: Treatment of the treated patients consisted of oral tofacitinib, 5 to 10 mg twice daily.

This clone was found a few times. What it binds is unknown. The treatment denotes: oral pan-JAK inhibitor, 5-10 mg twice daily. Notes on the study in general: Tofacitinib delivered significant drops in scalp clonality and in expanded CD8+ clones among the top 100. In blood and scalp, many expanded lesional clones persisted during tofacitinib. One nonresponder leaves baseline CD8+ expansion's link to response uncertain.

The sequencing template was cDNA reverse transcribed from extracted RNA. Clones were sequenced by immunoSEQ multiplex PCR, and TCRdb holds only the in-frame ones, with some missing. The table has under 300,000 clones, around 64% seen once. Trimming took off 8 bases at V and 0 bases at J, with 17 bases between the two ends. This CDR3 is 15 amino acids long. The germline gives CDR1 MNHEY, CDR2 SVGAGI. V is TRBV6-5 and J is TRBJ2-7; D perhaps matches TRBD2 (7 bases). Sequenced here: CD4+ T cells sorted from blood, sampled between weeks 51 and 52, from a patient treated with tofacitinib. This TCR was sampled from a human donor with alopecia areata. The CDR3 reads CASGSGGASSYEQYF. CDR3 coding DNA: TGTGCCAGCGGATCGGGGGGCGCTAGCTCCTACGAGCAGTACTTC.